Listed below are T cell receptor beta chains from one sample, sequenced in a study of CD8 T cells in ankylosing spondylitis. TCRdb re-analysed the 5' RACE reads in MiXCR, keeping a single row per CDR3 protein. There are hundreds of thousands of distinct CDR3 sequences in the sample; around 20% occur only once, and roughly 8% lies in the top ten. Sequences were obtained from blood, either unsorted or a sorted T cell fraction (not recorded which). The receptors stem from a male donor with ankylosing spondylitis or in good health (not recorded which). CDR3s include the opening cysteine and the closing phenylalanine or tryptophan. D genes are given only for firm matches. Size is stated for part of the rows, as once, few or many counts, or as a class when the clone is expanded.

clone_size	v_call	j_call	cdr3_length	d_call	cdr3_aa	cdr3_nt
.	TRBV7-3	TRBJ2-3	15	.	CASSLMGRTTDTQYF	TGTGCCAGCAGCTTAATGGGACGCACCACAGATACGCAGTATTTT
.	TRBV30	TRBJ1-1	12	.	CAWSVRGTEAFF	TGTGCCTGGAGTGTGAGAGGGACTGAAGCTTTCTTT
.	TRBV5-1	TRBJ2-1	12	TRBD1	CASSAGGHEQFF	TGCGCCAGCAGCGCAGGGGGCCATGAGCAGTTCTTC
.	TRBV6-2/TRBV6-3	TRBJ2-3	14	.	CASSYSIHPDTQYF	TGTGCCAGCAGTTACTCGATTCACCCAGATACGCAGTATTTT
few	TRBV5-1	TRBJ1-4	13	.	CASSSPGTPSLFF	TGCGCCAGCAGCTCCCCCGGGACACCCAGTCTGTTTTTT
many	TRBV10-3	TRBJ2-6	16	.	CAISEEVGSGANVLTF	TGTGCCATCAGTGAGGAAGTGGGCTCTGGGGCCAACGTCCTGACTTTC
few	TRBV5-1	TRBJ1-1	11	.	CASSLGMEAFF	TGCGCCAGCAGCTTGGGGATGGAAGCTTTCTTT
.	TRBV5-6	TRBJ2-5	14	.	CASSFRSGGGTQYF	TGTGCCAGCAGCTTTCGTTCAGGGGGGGGGACCCAGTACTTC
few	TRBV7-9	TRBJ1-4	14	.	CASSSEGANEKLFF	TGTGCCAGCAGCTCTGAGGGGGCTAATGAAAAACTGTTTTTT
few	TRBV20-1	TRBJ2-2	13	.	CSARDTTTGELFF	TGCAGTGCTAGAGATACCACCACCGGGGAGCTGTTTTTT
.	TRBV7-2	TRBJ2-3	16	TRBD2	CASSWIAGGSTDTQYF	TGTGCCAGCAGCTGGATAGCGGGGGGCAGCACAGATACGCAGTATTTT
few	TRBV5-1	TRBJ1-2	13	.	CASSLGWDQGYTF	TGCGCCAGCAGCTTGGGTTGGGACCAGGGCTACACCTTC
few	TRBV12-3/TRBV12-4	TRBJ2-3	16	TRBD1	CASSFLTGKASDTQYF	TGTGCCAGCAGTTTCCTGACAGGGAAAGCATCAGATACGCAGTATTTT
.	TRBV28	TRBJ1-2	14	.	CASSPTLPQVGYTF	TGTGCCAGCAGCCCTACCCTCCCACAGGTGGGCTACACCTTC
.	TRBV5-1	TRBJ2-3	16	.	CASSLVGLGSPDTQYF	TGCGCCAGCAGCTTGGTAGGCCTGGGATCTCCAGATACGCAGTATTTT
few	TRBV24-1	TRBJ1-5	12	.	CATSQGRQPQHF	TGTGCCACCAGTCAGGGACGACAGCCCCAGCATTTT
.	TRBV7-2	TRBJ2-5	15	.	CASSLSGQFQETQYF	TGTGCCAGCAGCTTATCCGGACAGTTCCAAGAGACCCAGTACTTC